The TCR beta chain described here comes from a study of a mutant IDH1 vaccine in newly diagnosed glioma. Study in general: In some groups vaccination began 4-6 weeks post-radiotherapy; others received it with temozolomide.

Data came from immunoSEQ multiplex PCR; TCRdb stores just in-frame clones and leaves some out. This table has 110,000 or so clones, 85% to 90% appearing once. The time point denotes: week 11, during vaccination. Vaccination used 300 ug of mutant IDH1 20-mer peptide per dose, with topical imiquimod. With respect to this clone: What it recognizes is unknown.

The germline V and J ends were trimmed by 6 bases and 5 bases, with 14 bases remaining between them. CDR1 is MNHNS, CDR2 SASEGT, per germline. There are 13 residues in the CDR3. The gene calls are TRBV6-1 and TRBJ2-7; no clear D. The source is a woman aged 45-65 years with glioma. The sequenced sample was PBMCs, obtained from a glioma patient whose treatment included an IDH1 peptide vaccine. CDR3 in DNA: TGTGCCAGCAGGATAGGGCGAGGAAACGAGCAGTACTTC. It specifies CASRIGRGNEQYF.